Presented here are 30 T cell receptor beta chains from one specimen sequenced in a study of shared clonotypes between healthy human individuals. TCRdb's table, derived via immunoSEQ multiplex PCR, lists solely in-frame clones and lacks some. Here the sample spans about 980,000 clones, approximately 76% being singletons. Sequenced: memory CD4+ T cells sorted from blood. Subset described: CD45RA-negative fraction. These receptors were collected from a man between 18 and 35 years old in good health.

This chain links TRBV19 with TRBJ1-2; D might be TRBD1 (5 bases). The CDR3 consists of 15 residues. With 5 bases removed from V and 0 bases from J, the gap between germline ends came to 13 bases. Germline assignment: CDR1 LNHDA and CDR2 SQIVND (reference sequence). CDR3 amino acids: CASSPRPQANYGYTF. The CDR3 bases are TGTGCCAGTAGTCCAAGACCACAGGCTAACTATGGCTACACCTTC.

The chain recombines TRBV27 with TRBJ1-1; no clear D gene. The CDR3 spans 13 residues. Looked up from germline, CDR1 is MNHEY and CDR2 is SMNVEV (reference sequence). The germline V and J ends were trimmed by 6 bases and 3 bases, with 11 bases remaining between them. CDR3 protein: CASRGGTYTEAFF. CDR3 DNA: TGTGCCAGCAGAGGCGGAACGTACACTGAAGCTTTCTTT.

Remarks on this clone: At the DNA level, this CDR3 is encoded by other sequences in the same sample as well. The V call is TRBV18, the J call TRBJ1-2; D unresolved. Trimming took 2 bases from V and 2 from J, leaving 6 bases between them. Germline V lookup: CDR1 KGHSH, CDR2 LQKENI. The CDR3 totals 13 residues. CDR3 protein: CASSPSENYGYTF. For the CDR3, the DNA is TGTGCCAGCTCACCAAGCGAGAACTATGGCTACACCTTC.

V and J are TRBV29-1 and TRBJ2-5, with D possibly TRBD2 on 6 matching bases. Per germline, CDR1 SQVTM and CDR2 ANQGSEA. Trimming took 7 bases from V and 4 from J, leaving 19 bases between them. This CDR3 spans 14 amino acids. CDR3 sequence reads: CSDTKPGVPETQYF. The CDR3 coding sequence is TGCAGCGACACCAAGCCGGGAGTCCCAGAGACCCAGTACTTC.

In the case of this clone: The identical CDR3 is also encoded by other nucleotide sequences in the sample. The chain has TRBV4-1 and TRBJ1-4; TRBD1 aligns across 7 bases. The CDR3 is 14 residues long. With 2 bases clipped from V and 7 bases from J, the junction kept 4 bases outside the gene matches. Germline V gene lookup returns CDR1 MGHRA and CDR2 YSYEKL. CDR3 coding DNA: TGCGCCAGCAGCCAAACAGGGGTGGGTGAAAAACTGTTTTTT. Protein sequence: CASSQTGVGEKLFF.

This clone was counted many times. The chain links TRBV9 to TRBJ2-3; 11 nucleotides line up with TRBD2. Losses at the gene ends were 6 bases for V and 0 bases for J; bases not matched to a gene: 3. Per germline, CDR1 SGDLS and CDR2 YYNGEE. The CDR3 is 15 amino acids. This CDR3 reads CASTSSGGSTDTQYF. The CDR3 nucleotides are TGTGCCAGCACCTCTAGCGGGGGGAGCACAGATACGCAGTATTTT.

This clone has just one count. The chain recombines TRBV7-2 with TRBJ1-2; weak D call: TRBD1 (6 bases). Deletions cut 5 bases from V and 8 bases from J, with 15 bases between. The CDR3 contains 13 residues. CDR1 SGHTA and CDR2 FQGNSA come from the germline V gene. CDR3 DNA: TGTGCCAGCAGCATGGACAGCCTTTTGGGCTACACCTTC. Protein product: CASSMDSLLGYTF.

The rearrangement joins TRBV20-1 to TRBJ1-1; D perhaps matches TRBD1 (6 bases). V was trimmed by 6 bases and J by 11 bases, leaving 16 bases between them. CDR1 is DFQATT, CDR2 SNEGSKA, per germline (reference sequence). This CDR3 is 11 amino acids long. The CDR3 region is CSATITGNAFF. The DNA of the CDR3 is TGCAGTGCCACAATAACAGGGAATGCTTTCTTT.

CDR3 loop: CASSQDQVRSGNTIYF. The CDR3, as DNA: TGTGCCAGCAGCCAAGATCAGGTCCGATCTGGAAACACCATATATTTT. The chain carries TRBV14 and TRBJ1-3, with D hard to call. The V end lost 0 bases, the J end lost 1 base, and 10 bases lay between the germline ends. This CDR3 has 16 amino acids. Germline V lookup: CDR1 SGHDN, CDR2 FVKESK.

The CDR3 DNA sequence: TGTGCCAGCAGCTTAAGGGGGATACAATACGAGCAGTACTTC. Protein sequence: CASSLRGIQYEQYF. The chain has TRBV7-6 and TRBJ2-7; weak D call: TRBD1 (6 bases). Deletions cut 2 bases from V and 4 bases from J, with 12 bases between. Germline V gene lookup returns CDR1 SGHVS and CDR2 FNYEAQ. This CDR3 is 14 amino acids long.

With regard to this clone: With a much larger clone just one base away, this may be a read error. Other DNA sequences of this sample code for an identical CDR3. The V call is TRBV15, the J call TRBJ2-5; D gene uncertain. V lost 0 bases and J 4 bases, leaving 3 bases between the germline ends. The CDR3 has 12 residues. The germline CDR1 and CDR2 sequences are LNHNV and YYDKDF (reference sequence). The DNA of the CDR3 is TGTGCCACCAGCAGAGATATAGAGACCCAGTACTTC. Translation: CATSRDIETQYF.

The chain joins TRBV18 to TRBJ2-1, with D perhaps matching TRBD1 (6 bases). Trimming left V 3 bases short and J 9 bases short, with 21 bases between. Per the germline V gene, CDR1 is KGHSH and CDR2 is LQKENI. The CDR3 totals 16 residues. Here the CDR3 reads CASSPPNTQGRTEQFF. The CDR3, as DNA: TGTGCCAGCTCACCCCCGAATACACAGGGTAGGACTGAGCAGTTCTTC. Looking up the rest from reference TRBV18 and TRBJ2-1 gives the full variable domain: NAGVMQNPRHLVRRRGQEARLRCSPMKGHSHVYWYRQLPEEGLKFMVYLQKENIIDESGMPKERFSAEFPKEGPSILRIQQVVRGDSAAYFCASSPPNTQGRTEQFFGPGTRLTVL.

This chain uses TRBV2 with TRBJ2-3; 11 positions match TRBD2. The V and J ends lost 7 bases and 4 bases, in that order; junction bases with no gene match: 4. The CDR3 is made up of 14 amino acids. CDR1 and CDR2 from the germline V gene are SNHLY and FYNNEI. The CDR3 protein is CASKTSGVPDTQYF. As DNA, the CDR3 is TGTGCCAGCAAGACTAGCGGGGTCCCAGATACGCAGTATTTT. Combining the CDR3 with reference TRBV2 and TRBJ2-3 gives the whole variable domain EPEVTQTPSHQVTQMGQEVILRCVPISNHLYFYWYRQILGQKVEFLVSFYNNEISEKSEIFDDQFSVERPDGSNFTLKIRSTKLEDSAMYFCASKTSGVPDTQYFGPGTRLTVL.

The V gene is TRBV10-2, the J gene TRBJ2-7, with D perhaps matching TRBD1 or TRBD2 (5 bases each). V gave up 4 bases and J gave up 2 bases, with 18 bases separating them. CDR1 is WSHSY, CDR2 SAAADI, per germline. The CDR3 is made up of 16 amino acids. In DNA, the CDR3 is TGCGCCAGCAGTGCGTCCGGGACCTCCAACCCCTACGAGCAGTACTTC. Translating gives CASSASGTSNPYEQYF.

CDR3 bases: TGTGCCAGTAGTATTCTAGCGGGATCCAACTACGAGCAGTACTTC. Translated: CASSILAGSNYEQYF. The chain is built from TRBV19 and TRBJ2-7, with TRBD2 matching over 9 bases. There are 15 residues in the CDR3. The V gene's germline CDR1 is LNHDA and CDR2 SQIVND (reference sequence). Unmatched junction bases numbered 6, after V lost 3 bases and J lost 3 bases.

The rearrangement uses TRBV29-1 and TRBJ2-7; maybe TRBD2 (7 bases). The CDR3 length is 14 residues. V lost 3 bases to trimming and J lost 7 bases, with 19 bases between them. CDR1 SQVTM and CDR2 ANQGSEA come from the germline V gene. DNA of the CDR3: TGCAGCGTTGAGGGCCAGGGGATGGGAGGGGAGCAGTACTTC. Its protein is CSVEGQGMGGEQYF.

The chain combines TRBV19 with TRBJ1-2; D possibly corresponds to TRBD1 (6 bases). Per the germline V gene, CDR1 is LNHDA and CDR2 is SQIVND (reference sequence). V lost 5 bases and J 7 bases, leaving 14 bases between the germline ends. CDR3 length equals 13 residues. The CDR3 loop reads CASSVTQGAGYTF. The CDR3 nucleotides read TGTGCCAGTAGTGTCACACAGGGAGCTGGCTACACCTTC.

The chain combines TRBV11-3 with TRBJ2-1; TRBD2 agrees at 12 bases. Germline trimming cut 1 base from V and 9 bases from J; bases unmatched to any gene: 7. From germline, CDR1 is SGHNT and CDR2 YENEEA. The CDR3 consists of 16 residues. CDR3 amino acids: CASSLGTTSGSGEQFF. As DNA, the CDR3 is TGTGCCAGCAGCTTAGGGACGACTAGCGGGAGCGGTGAGCAGTTCTTC.

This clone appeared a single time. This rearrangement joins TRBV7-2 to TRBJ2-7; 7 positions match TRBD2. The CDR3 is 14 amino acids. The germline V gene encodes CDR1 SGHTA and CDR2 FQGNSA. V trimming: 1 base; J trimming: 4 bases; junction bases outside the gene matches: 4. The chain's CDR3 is CASSLGGSKYEQYF. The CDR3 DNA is TGTGCCAGCAGCTTAGGCGGGAGTAAGTACGAGCAGTACTTC.

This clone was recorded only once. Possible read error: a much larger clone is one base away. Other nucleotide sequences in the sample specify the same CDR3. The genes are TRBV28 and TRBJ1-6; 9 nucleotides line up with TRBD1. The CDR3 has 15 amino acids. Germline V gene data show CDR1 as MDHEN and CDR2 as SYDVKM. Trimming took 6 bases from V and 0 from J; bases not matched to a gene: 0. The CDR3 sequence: CASRTGGSYNSPLHF. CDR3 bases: TGTGCCAGCAGGACAGGGGGCTCCTATAATTCACCCCTCCACTTT.

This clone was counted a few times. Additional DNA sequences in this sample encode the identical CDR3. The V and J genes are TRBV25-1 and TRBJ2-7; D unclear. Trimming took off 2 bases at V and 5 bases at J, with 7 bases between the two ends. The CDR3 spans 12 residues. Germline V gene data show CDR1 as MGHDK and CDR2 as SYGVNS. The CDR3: CASSEVGNEQYF. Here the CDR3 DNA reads TGTGCCAGCAGTGAAGTAGGGAACGAGCAGTACTTC.

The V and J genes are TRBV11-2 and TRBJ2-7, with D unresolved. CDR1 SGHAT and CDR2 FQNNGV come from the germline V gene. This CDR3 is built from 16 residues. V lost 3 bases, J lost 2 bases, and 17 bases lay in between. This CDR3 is CASSLEWTTATYEQYF. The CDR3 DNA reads TGTGCCAGCAGCTTGGAGTGGACGACCGCTACCTACGAGCAGTACTTC.

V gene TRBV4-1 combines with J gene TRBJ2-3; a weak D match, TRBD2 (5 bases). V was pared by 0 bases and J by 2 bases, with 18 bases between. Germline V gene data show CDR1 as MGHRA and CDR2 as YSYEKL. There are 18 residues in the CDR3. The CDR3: CASSQDYRGGFSTDTQYF. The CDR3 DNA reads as TGCGCCAGCAGCCAAGATTACCGTGGAGGCTTTTCCACAGATACGCAGTATTTT.

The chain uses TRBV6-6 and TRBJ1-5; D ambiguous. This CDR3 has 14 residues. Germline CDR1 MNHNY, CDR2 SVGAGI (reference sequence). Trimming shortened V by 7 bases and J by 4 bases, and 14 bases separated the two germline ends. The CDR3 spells CASTTGLNNQPQHF. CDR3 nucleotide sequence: TGTGCCAGCACCACGGGTCTTAATAATCAGCCCCAGCATTTT.

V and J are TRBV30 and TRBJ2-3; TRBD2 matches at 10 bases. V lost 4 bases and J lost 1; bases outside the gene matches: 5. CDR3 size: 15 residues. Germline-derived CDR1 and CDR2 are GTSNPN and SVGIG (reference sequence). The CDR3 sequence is CAWNLLAGGTDTQYF. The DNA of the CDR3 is TGTGCCTGGAACCTCCTAGCGGGGGGCACAGATACGCAGTATTTT.

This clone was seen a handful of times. The CDR3 sequence is CASSGTLGYTF. For the CDR3, the DNA is TGTGCCAGCAGTGGCACGCTAGGCTACACCTTC. The rearrangement joins TRBV28 to TRBJ1-2; D gene unclear. This CDR3 contains 11 residues. The germline gives CDR1 MDHEN, CDR2 SYDVKM. V lost 5 bases and J 8 bases, leaving 9 bases between the germline ends.

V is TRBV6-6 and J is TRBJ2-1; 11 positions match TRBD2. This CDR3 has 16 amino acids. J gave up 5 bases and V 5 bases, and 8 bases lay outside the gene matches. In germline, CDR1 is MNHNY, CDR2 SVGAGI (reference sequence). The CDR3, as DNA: TGTGCCAGCAGTCCAACCGGGACTAGCGGAAACAATGAGCAGTTCTTC. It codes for CASSPTGTSGNNEQFF.

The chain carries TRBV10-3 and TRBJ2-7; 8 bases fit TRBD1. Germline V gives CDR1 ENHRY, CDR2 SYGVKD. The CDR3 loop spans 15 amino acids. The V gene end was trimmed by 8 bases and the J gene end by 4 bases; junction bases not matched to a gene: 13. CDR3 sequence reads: CAIGVEGQERYEQYF. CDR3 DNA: TGTGCCATCGGGGTTGAGGGACAGGAGCGGTACGAGCAGTACTTC.

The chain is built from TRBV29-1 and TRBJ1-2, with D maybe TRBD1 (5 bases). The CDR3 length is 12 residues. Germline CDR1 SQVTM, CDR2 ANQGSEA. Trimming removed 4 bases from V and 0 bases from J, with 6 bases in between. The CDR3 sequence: CSVGQTNYGYTF. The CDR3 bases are TGCAGCGTTGGACAGACTAACTATGGCTACACCTTC. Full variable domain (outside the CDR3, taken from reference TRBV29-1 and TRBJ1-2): SAVISQKPSRDICQRGTSLTIQCQVDSQVTMMFWYRQQPGQSLTLIATANQGSEATYESGFVIDKFPISRPNLTFSTLTVSNMSPEDSSIYLCSVGQTNYGYTFGSGTRLTVV.

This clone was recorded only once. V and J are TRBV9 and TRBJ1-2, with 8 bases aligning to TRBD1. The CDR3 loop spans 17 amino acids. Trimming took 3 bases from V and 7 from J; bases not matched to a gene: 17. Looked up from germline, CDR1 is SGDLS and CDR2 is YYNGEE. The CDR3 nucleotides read TGTGCCAGCAGCGCGTCTTCCGGGACAGGCGGGTTGGGTGGCTACACCTTC. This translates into CASSASSGTGGLGGYTF. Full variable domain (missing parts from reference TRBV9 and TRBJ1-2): DSGVTQTPKHLITATGQRVTLRCSPRSGDLSVYWYQQSLDQGLQFLIQYYNGEERAKGNILERFSAQQFPDLHSELNLSSLELGDSALYFCASSASSGTGGLGGYTFGSGTRLTVV.